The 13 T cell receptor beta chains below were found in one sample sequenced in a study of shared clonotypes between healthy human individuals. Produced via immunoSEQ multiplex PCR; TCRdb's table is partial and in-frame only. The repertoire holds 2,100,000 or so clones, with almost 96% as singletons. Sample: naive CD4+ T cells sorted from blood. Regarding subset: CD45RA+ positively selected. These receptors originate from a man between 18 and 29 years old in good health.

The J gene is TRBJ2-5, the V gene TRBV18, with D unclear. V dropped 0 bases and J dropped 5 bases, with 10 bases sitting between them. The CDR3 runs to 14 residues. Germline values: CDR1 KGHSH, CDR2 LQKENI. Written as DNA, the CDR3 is TGTGCCAGCTCACCACCGGGGTTTTCGGAGACCCAGTACTTC. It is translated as CASSPPGFSETQYF.

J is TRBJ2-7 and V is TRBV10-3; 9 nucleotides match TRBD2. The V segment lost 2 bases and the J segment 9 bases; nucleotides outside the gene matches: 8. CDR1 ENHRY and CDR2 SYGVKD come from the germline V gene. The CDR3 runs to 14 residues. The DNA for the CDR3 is TGTGCCATCAGTGAGGAGGCGGGGGGGAGAGCGCAGTACTTC. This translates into CAISEEAGGRAQYF.

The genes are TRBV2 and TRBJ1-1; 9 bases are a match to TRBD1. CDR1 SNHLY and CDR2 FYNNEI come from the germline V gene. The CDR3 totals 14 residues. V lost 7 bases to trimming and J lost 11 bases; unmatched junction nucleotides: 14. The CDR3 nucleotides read TGTGCCAGCAATCCGGACAGGGGACAGGTAAAGGCTTTCTTT. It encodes CASNPDRGQVKAFF.

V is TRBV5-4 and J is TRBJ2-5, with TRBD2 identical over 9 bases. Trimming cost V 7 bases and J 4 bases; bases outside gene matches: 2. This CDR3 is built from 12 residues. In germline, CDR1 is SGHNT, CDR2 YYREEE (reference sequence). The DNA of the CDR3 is TGTGCCAGCGGGCGGGGGGGAGAGACCCAGTACTTC. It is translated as CASGRGGETQYF.

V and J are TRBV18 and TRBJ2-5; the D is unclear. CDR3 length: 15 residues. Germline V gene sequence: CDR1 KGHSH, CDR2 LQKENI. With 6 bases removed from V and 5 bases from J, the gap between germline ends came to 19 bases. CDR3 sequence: CASSPTGSGGETQYF. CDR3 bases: TGTGCCAGCTCGCCGACCGGGTCCGGTGGGGAGACCCAGTACTTC.

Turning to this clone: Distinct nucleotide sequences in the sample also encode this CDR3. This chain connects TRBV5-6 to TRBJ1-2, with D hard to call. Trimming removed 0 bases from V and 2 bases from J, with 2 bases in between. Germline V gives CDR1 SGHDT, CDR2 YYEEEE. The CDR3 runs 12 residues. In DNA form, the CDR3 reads TGTGCCAGCAGCTTGGTCAACTATGGCTACACCTTC. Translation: CASSLVNYGYTF.

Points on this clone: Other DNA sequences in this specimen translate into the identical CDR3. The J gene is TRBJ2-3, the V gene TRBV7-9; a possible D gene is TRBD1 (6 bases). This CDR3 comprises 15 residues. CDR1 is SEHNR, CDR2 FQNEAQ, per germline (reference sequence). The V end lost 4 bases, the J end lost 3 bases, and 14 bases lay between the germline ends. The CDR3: CASSSTGRGTDTQYF. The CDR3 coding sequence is TGTGCCAGCAGCTCAACAGGGCGCGGGACAGATACGCAGTATTTT.

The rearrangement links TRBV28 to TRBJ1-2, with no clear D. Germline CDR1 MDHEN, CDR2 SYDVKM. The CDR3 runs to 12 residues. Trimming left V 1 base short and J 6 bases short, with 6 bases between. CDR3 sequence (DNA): TGTGCCAGCAGTTTATATGGGGATGGCTACACCTTC. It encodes CASSLYGDGYTF.

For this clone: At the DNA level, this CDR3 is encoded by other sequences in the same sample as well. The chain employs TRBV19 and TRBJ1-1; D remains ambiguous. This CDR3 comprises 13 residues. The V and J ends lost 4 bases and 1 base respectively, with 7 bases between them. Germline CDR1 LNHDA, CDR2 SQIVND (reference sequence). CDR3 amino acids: CASSTTKNTEAFF. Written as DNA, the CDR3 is TGTGCCAGTAGTACTACAAAGAACACTGAAGCTTTCTTT.

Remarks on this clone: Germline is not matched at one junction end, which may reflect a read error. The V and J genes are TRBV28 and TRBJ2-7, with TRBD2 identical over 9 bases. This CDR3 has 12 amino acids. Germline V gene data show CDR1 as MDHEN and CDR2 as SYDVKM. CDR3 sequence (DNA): TGTGCCACGGTAGCGGGAGTATACGGGCAGTACTTC. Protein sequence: CATVAGVYGQYF.

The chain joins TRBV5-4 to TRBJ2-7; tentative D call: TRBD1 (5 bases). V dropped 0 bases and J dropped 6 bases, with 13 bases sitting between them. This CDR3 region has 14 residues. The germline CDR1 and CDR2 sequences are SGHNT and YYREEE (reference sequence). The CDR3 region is CASSLGQGTTEQYF. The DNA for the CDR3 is TGTGCCAGCAGCTTGGGGCAGGGAACGACCGAGCAGTACTTC.

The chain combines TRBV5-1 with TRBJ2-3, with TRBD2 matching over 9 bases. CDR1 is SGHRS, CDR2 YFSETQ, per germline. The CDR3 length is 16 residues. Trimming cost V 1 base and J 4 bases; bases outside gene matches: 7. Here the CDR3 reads CASSLQGTSSSDTQYF. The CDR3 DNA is TGCGCCAGCAGCTTGCAGGGGACTAGCTCCTCAGATACGCAGTATTTT.

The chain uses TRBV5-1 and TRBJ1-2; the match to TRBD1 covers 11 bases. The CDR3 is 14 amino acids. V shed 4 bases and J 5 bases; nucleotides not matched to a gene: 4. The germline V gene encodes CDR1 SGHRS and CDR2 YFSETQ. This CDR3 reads CASSMGQGVYGYTF. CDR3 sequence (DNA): TGCGCCAGCAGCATGGGACAGGGGGTTTATGGCTACACCTTC.